The clone carrying this T cell receptor (beta chain) is large (0.1 to 1%) in the sample. The entry originates in a study of blood T cell repertoires in COVID-19. Germline V gene sequence: CDR1 MRHNA, CDR2 SNTAGT. The CDR3 is 16 residues long. Unmatched junction bases numbered 1, after V lost 0 bases and J lost 2 bases. Per the original methods: Amplification of reference gene primers provided the estimated nucleated cell counts. Sequencing used immunoSEQ multiplex PCR; TCRdb keeps in-frame clones, though not all of them. From that table come the V and J calls and clone size; the DNA was used to work out D and trimming. The profile shows about 160,000 clones, 75% to 85% of them singletons.

The rearrangement joins TRBV6-4 to TRBJ2-3; 11 bases are shared with TRBD2. The sample comprised peripheral blood. The receptor comes from a woman in her sixties with COVID-19, enrolled during active disease. CDR3 DNA sequence: TGTGCCAGCAGTGACTCTAGCGGGGGGGCCACAGATACGCAGTATTTT. Translation gives CASSDSSGGATDTQYF.